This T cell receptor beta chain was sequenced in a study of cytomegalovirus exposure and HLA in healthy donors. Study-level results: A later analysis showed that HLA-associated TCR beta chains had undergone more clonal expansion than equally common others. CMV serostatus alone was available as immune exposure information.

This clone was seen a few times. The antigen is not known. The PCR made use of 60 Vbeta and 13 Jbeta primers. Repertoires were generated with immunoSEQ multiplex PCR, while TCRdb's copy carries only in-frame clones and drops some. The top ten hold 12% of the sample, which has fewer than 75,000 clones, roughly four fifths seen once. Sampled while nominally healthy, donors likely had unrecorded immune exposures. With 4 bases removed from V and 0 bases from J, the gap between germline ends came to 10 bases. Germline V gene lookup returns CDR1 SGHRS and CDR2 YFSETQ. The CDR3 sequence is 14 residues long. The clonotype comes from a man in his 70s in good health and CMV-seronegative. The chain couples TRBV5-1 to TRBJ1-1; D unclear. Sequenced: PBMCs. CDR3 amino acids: CASSPRTVNTEAFF. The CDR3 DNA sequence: TGCGCCAGCAGCCCGAGGACTGTGAACACTGAAGCTTTCTTT.